This entry describes one T cell receptor beta chain. This same CDR3 is encoded by further DNA sequences in the sample. Germline V gene lookup returns CDR1 DFQATT and CDR2 SNEGSKA (reference sequence). The CDR3 totals 11 residues. V dropped 0 bases and J dropped 7 bases, with 6 bases sitting between them. The study drew its donors from healthy HIV-negative adults without recent acute infections or vaccinations. Adult Caucasians living in Nashville, Tennessee made up all of the donors. Clones were read by immunoSEQ multiplex PCR, and TCRdb kept only the in-frame ones, dropping some. The sample shows about 2 million clones, 90% to 95% of them seen only once. The sample comes from a study of shared clonotypes between healthy human individuals.

Sequencing used naive CD4+ T cells sorted from blood. As for subset: CD45RA+ positively selected. The TCR was taken from a man younger than 35 in good health. The rearrangement links TRBV20-1 to TRBJ1-2, with no clear D. CDR3 sequence (DNA): TGCAGTGCTAGAGAGGGGATTGGCTACACCTTC. Protein: CSAREGIGYTF.